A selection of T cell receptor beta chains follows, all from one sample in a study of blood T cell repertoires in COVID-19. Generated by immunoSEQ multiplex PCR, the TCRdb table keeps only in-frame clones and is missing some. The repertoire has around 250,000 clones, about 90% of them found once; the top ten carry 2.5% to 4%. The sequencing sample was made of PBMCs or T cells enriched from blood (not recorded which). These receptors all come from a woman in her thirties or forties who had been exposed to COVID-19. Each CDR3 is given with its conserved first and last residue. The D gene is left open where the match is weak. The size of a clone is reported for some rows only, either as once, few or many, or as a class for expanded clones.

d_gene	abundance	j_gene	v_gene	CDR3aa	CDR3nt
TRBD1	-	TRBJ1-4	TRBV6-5	CASSYRLTGIEKLFF	TGTGCCAGCAGTTACCGACTGACAGGGATTGAAAAACTGTTTTTT
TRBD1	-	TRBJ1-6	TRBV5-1	CASSSGQGDNSPLHF	TGTGCCAGCAGCAGTGGACAGGGGGACAATTCACCCCTCCACTTT
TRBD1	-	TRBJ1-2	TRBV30	CAWSVLGTGGVGYTF	TGTGCCTGGAGTGTACTTGGGACAGGGGGCGTTGGCTACACCTTC
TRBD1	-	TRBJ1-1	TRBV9	CASSVEVSVDRGAFF	TGTGCCAGCAGCGTAGAAGTAAGTGTAGACAGGGGAGCTTTCTTT
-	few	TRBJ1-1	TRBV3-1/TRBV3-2	CASSQDGRNTEAFF	TGTGCCAGCAGCCAAGATGGGCGTAACACTGAAGCTTTCTTT
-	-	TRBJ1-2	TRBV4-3	CASSQALGVARGYTF	TGCGCCAGCAGCCAAGCGCTTGGAGTGGCAAGGGGCTACACCTTC
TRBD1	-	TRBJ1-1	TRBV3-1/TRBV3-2	CASSKTGAEAFF	TGTGCCAGCAGTAAGACAGGGGCTGAAGCTTTCTTT
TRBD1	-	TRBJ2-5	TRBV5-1	CASSSPGQGKETQYF	TGCGCCAGCAGCAGTCCGGGACAGGGGAAAGAGACCCAGTACTTC
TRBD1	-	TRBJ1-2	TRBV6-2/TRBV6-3	CASSRDSVYYGYTF	TGTGCCAGCAGTCGGGACAGCGTTTACTATGGCTACACCTTC
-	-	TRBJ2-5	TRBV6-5	CASSGTLQETQYF	TGTGCCAGCAGCGGGACACTCCAAGAGACCCAGTACTTC
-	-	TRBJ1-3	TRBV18	CASSPLDSSGNTIYF	TGTGCCAGCTCACCTTTGGACAGCTCTGGAAACACCATATATTTT
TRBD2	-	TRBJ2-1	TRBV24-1	CATSGSGTNNEQFF	TGTGCCACCAGTGGTAGCGGGACGAACAATGAGCAGTTCTTC
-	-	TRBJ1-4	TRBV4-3	CASSQNRDTNEKLFF	TGCGCCAGCAGCCAGAACAGGGACACTAATGAAAAACTGTTTTTT
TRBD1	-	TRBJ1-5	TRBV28	CASSLPDRGRNQPQHF	TGTGCCAGCAGTTTACCTGACAGGGGGCGGAATCAGCCCCAGCATTTT
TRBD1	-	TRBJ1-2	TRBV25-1	CASSQTLQGAYGYTF	TGTGCCAGCAGTCAGACCTTACAGGGGGCCTATGGCTACACCTTC
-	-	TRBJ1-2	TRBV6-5	CASSYQRISYGYTF	TGTGCCAGCAGTTACCAGCGAATCAGCTATGGCTACACCTTC
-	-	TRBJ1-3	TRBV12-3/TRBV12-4	CASSGIRGTIYF	TGTGCCAGCAGCGGAATTCGGGGCACCATATATTTT
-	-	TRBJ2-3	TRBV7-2	CASRGQVVSTDTQYF	TGTGCCAGCAGGGGACAAGTCGTCAGCACAGATACGCAGTATTTT
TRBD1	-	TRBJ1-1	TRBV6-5	CASSFRQGARNAEAFF	TGTGCCAGCAGTTTTCGACAGGGGGCGAGAAACGCTGAAGCTTTCTTT
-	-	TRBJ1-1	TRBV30	CAWSAGLSASAFF	TGTGCCTGGAGTGCTGGACTGTCGGCCTCGGCTTTCTTT
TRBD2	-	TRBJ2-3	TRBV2	CASRWALERGTTDTQYF	TGTGCCAGCAGGTGGGCTCTCGAGCGGGGGACAACAGATACGCAGTATTTT
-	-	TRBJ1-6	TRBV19	CASTRGHSSYNSPLHF	TGTGCCAGTACCAGGGGACACAGCTCCTATAATTCACCCCTCCACTTT
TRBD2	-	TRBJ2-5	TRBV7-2	CASSLNSGRAETQYF	TGTGCCAGCAGCTTAAATAGCGGGAGGGCGGAGACCCAGTACTTC
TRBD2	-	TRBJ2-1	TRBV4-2	CASSWWASGEDEQFF	TGTGCCAGCAGTTGGTGGGCTAGCGGGGAGGATGAGCAGTTCTTC
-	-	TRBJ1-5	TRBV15	CATSRDMDSTLFNQPQHF	TGTGCCACCAGCAGAGATATGGACAGTACCCTCTTCAATCAGCCCCAGCATTTT
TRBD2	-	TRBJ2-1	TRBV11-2	CASSRTSGTYNEQFF	TGTGCCAGCAGCCGGACTAGCGGGACTTACAATGAGCAGTTCTTC
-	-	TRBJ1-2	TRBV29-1	CSVEGAIVGYTF	TGCAGCGTTGAAGGGGCCATAGTAGGCTACACCTTC
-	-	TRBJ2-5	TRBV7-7	CASSLSRTVSQETQYF	TGTGCCAGCAGCTTATCCCGGACAGTAAGCCAGGAGACCCAGTACTTC
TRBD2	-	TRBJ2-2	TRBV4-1	CASSQQGLDDTGELFF	TGCGCCAGCAGCCAACAGGGACTAGATGACACCGGGGAGCTGTTTTTT
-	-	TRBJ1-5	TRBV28	CASSWFTGLFNQPQHF	TGTGCCAGCAGTTGGTTCACAGGCCTCTTTAATCAGCCCCAGCATTTT
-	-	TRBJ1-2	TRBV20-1	CSASYGRGYTF	TGCAGTGCTAGTTACGGTCGTGGCTACACCTTC
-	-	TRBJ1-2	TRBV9	CASSAGEGYTF	TGTGCCAGCAGCGCAGGGGAGGGCTACACCTTC
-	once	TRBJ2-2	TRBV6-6	CASSYGFGAGELFF	TGTGCCAGCAGTTACGGGTTCGGGGCCGGGGAGCTGTTTTTT
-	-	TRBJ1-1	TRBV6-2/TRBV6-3	CASSRLAGVTNTEAFF	TGTGCCAGCAGTCGACTAGCCGGGGTTACGAACACTGAAGCTTTCTTT
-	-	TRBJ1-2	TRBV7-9	CASSLESAVALGGYTF	TGTGCCAGCAGCTTAGAGTCGGCAGTAGCGTTGGGAGGCTACACCTTC
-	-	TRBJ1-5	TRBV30	CAWSVSSDRRYQPQHF	TGTGCCTGGAGTGTAAGCTCCGACAGGAGATATCAGCCCCAGCATTTT
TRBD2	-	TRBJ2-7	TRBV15	CATSREGGGAYEQYF	TGTGCCACCAGCAGAGAGGGCGGGGGGGCCTACGAGCAGTACTTC
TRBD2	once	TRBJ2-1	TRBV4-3	CASRPGLAGYNEQFF	TGCGCCAGCAGACCCGGACTAGCGGGTTACAATGAGCAGTTCTTC
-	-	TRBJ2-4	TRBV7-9	CASSLVSLAQNIQYF	TGTGCCAGCAGCTTAGTGAGCCTAGCCCAAAACATTCAGTACTTC
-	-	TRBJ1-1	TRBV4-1	CASSQTSEAFF	TGCGCCAGCAGCCAGACTTCAGAAGCTTTCTTT
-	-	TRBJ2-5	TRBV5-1	CAGGGGHYIQETQYF	TGTGCCGGGGGCGGGGGCCACTACATCCAAGAGACCCAGTACTTC
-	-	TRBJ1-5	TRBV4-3	CASSQDKGMGNQPQHF	TGCGCCAGCAGCCAGGACAAGGGGATGGGCAATCAGCCCCAGCATTTT
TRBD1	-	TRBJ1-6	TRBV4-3	CASSQSGTGGSPLHF	TGCGCCAGCAGCCAATCCGGAACAGGGGGTTCACCCCTCCACTTT
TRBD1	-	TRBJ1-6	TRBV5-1	CASSLPGTGDNSPLHF	TGTGCCAGCAGCCTCCCCGGGACAGGGGATAATTCACCCCTCCACTTT
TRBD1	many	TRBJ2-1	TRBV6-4	CASSAGGENNEQFF	TGTGCCAGCAGTGCAGGGGGAGAAAACAATGAGCAGTTCTTC
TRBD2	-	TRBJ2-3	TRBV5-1	CASSLASGVVTDTQYF	TGCGCCAGCAGCTTAGCTAGCGGGGTGGTTACAGATACGCAGTATTTT
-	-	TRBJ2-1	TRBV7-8	CASSPFAASTRNEQFF	TGTGCCAGCAGCCCGTTCGCGGCTAGCACACGCAATGAGCAGTTCTTC
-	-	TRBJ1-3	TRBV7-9	CASSFPGQPSTRNTIYF	TGTGCCAGCAGCTTCCCAGGACAGCCTAGTACCAGAAACACCATATATTTT
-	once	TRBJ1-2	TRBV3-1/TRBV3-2	CASSHREPKYGYTF	TGTGCCAGCAGCCACAGGGAACCGAAATATGGCTACACCTTC
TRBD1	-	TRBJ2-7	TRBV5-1	CASSPRDRSYEQYF	TGCGCCAGCAGCCCCCGGGACAGGAGCTACGAGCAGTACTTC
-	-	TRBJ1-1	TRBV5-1	CASSLGTGEIAFF	TGCGCCAGCAGCTTGGGTACTGGAGAGATAGCTTTCTTT
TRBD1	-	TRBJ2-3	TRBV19	CASRPQGAITDTQYF	TGTGCCAGTAGGCCGCAGGGGGCAATCACAGATACGCAGTATTTT
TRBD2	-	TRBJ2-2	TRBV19	CASSMWGGTGELFF	TGTGCCAGTAGCATGTGGGGGGGGACCGGGGAGCTGTTTTTT
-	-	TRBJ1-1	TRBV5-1	CASSSDRLMNTEAFF	TGTGCCAGCAGTTCAGACAGACTCATGAACACTGAAGCTTTCTTT
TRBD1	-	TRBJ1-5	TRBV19	CASSMGTVHSNQPQHF	TGTGCCAGTAGTATGGGGACAGTTCATAGCAATCAGCCCCAGCATTTT
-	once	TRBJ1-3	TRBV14	CASSVAGALRVYF	TGTGCCAGCAGCGTCGCAGGCGCCTTGAGGGTATATTTT
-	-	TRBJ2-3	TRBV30	CAWSVPGITDTQYF	TGTGCCTGGAGTGTACCCGGGATCACAGATACGCAGTATTTT
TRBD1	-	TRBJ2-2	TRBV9	CASSVGDRGHTGELFF	TGTGCCAGCAGCGTAGGCGACAGGGGCCACACCGGGGAGCTGTTTTTT
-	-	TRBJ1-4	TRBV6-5	CASRPRGRNEKLFF	TGTGCCAGCAGGCCCAGGGGTCGTAATGAAAAACTGTTTTTT